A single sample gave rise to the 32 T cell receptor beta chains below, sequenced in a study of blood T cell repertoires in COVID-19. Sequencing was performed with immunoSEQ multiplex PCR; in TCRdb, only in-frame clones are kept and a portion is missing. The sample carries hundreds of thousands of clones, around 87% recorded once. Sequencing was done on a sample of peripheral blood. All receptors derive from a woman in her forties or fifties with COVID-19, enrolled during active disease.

The CDR3 here is CASSPETGRLNTEAFF. The CDR3 DNA follows: TGTGCCAGCTCACCGGAGACAGGGAGACTGAACACTGAAGCTTTCTTT. The V gene is TRBV18, the J gene TRBJ1-1; 7 bases align to TRBD1. J was trimmed by 0 bases and V by 3 bases; bases with no gene match: 7. Germline V gene lookup returns CDR1 KGHSH and CDR2 LQKENI. The CDR3 has 16 amino acids. Filled out from reference TRBV18 and TRBJ1-1, the complete variable domain reads NAGVMQNPRHLVRRRGQEARLRCSPMKGHSHVYWYRQLPEEGLKFMVYLQKENIIDESGMPKERFSAEFPKEGPSILRIQQVVRGDSAAYFCASSPETGRLNTEAFFGQGTRLTVV.

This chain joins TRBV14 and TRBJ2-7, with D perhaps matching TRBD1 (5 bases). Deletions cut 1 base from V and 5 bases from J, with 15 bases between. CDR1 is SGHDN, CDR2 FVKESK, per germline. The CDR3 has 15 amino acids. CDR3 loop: CASSQASGRKHEQYF. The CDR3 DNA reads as TGTGCCAGCAGCCAAGCTTCAGGGCGAAAACACGAGCAGTACTTC.

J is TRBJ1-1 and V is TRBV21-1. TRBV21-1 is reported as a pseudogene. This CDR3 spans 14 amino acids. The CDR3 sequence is CASSAKGANTEAFF. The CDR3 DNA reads TGTGCCAGCAGCGCAAAGGGAGCGAACACTGAAGCTTTCTTT.

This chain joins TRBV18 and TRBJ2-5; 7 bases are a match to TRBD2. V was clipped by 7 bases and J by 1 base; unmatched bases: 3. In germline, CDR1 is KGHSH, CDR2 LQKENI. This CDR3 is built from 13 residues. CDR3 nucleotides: TGTGCCAGCTGCGGACTAGTCCAAGAGACCCAGTACTTC. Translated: CASCGLVQETQYF.

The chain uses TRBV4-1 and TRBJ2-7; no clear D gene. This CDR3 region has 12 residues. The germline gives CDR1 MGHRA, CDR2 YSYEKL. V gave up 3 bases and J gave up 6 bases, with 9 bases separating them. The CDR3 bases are TGCGCCAGCAGCCAGGGTAGAGGCGAGCAGTACTTC. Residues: CASSQGRGEQYF.

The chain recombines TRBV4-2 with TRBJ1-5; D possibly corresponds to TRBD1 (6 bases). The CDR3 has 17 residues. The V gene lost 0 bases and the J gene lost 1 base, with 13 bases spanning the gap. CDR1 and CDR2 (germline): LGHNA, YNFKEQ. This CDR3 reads CASSQETGGLSNQPQHF. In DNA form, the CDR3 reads TGTGCCAGCAGCCAAGAAACGGGGGGCCTGAGCAATCAGCCCCAGCATTTT.

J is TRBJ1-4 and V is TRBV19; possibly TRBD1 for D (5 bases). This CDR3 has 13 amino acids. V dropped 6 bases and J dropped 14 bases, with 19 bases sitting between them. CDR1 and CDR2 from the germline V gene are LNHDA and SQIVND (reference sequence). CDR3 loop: CASRWRGAGRLFF. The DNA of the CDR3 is TGTGCCAGTAGATGGCGGGGCGCTGGACGGCTGTTTTTT. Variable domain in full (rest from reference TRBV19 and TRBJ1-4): DGGITQSPKYLFRKEGQNVTLSCEQNLNHDAMYWYRQDPGQGLRLIYYSQIVNDFQKGDIAEGYSVSREKKESFPLTVTSAQKNPTAFYLCASRWRGAGRLFFGSGTQLSVL.

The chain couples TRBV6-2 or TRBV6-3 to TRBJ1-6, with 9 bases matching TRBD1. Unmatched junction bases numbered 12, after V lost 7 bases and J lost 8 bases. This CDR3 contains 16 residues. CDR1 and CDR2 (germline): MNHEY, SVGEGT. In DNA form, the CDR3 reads TGTGCCAGCATCCCAGCGGGACAGGGAGAACATTCACCCCTCCACTTT. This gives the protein CASIPAGQGEHSPLHF.

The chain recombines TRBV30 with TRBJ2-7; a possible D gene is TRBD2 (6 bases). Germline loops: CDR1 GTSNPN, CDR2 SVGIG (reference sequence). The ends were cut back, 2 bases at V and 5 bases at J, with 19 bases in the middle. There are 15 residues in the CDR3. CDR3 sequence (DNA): TGTGCCTGGAGTTCCCGCGGGGCGGGGTGGCACGAGCAGTACTTC. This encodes CAWSSRGAGWHEQYF. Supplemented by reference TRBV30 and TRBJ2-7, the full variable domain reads SQTIHQWPATLVQPVGSPLSLECTVEGTSNPNLYWYRQAAGRGLQLLFYSVGIGQISSEVPQNLSASRPQDRQFILSSKKLLLSDSGFYLCAWSSRGAGWHEQYFGPGTRLTVT.

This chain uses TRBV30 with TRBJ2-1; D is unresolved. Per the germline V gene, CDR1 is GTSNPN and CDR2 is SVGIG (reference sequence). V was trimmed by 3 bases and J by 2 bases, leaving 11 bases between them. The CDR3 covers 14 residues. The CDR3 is CAWSFLRAYNEQFF. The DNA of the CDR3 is TGTGCCTGGAGCTTCCTAAGAGCCTACAATGAGCAGTTCTTC. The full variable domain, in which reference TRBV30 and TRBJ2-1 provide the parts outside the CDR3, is SQTIHQWPATLVQPVGSPLSLECTVEGTSNPNLYWYRQAAGRGLQLLFYSVGIGQISSEVPQNLSASRPQDRQFILSSKKLLLSDSGFYLCAWSFLRAYNEQFFGPGTRLTVL.

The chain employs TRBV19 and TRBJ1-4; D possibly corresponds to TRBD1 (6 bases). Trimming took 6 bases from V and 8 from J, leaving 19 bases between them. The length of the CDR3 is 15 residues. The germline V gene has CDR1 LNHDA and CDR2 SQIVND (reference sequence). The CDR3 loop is CASSERGPRREKLFF. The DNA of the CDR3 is TGTGCCAGTAGCGAGCGGGGGCCGCGACGGGAAAAACTGTTTTTT.

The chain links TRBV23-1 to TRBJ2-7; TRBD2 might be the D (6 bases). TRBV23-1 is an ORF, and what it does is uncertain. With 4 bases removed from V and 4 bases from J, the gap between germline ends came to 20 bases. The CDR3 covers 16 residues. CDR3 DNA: TGCGCCAGCAGTCGCCCCCCCGGCCGGGGGTCGTACGAGCAGTACTTC. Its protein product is CASSRPPGRGSYEQYF.

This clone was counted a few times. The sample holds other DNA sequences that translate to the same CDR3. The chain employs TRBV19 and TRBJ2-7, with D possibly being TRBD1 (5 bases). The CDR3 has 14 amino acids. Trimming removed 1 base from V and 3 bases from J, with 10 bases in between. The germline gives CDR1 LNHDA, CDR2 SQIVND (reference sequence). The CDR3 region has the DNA TGTGCCAGTAGTATAGGGGGCACTGGCTACGAGCAGTACTTC. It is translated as CASSIGGTGYEQYF. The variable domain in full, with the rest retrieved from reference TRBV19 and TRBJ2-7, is DGGITQSPKYLFRKEGQNVTLSCEQNLNHDAMYWYRQDPGQGLRLIYYSQIVNDFQKGDIAEGYSVSREKKESFPLTVTSAQKNPTAFYLCASSIGGTGYEQYFGPGTRLTVT.

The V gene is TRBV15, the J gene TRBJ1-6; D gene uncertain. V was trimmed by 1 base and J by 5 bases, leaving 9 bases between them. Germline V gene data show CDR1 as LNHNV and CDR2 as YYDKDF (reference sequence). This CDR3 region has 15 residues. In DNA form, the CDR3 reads TGTGCCACCAGCAGAGGGAGGCAGGATAATTCACCCCTCCACTTT. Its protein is CATSRGRQDNSPLHF.

DNA of the CDR3: TGTGCCAGCAGTCAGATAACAGGGACCGAGCAGTACTTC. It yields the protein CASSQITGTEQYF. The chain is built from TRBV11-3 and TRBJ2-7; D may be TRBD1 (6 bases). Trimming removed 6 bases at V and 6 bases at J, with 15 bases between. Germline loops: CDR1 SGHNT, CDR2 YENEEA. The CDR3 is made up of 13 amino acids.

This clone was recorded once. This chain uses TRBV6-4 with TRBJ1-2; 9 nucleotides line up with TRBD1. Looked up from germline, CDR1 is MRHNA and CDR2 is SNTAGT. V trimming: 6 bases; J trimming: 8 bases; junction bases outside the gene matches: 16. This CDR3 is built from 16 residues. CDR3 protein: CASSWDRVEFRGGYTF. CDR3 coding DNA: TGTGCCAGCAGCTGGGACAGGGTAGAATTTCGGGGCGGCTACACCTTC.

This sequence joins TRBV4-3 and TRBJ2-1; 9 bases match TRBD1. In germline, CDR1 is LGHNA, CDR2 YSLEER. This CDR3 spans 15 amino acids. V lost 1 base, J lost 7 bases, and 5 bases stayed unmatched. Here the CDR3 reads CASSQVQGAGNEQFF. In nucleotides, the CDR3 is TGCGCCAGCAGCCAAGTACAGGGGGCGGGAAATGAGCAGTTCTTC.

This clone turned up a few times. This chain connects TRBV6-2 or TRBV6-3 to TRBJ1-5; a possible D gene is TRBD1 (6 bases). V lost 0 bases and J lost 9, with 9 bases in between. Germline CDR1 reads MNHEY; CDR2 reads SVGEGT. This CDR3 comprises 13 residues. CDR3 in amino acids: CASSYSGGGPQHF. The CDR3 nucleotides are TGTGCCAGCAGTTACTCAGGGGGGGGGCCCCAGCATTTT.

The CDR3 DNA sequence: TGCGCCAGCAGCGAAGGACAGGGATCGAACACTGAAGCTTTCTTT. Amino acids: CASSEGQGSNTEAFF. The rearrangement links TRBV5-1 to TRBJ1-1; 8 bases align to TRBD1. CDR3 size: 15 residues. Germline V gives CDR1 SGHRS, CDR2 YFSETQ. The V and J ends lost 4 bases and 1 base, in that order; junction bases with no gene match: 6.

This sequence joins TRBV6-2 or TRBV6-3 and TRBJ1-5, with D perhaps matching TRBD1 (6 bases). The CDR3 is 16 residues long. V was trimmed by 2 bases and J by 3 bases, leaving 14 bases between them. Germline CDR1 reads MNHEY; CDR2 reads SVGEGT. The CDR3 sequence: CASSYGNGQFNQPQHF. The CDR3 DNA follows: TGTGCCAGCAGTTACGGCAATGGACAGTTCAATCAGCCCCAGCATTTT.

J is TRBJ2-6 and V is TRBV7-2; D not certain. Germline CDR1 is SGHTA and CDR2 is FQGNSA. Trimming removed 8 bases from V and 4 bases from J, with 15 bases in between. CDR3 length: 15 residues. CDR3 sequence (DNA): TGTGCCAGCCCCCCCTCGTCCCTAGGGGCCAACGTCCTGACTTTC. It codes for CASPPSSLGANVLTF.

In DNA, the CDR3 is TGCGCCAGCAGCTTTACCGGGACAGGGACTTACGAGCAGTACTTC. It specifies CASSFTGTGTYEQYF. The J gene is TRBJ2-7, the V gene TRBV5-1; 9 nucleotides line up with TRBD1. This CDR3 is 15 amino acids long. V lost 2 bases, J lost 4 bases, and 7 bases stayed unmatched. Germline V gene lookup returns CDR1 SGHRS and CDR2 YFSETQ.

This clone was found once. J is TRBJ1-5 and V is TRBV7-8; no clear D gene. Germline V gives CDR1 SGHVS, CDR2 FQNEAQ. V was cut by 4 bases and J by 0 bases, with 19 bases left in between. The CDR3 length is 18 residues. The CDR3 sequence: CASSSPTGRTYSNQPQHF. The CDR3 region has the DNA TGTGCCAGCAGCTCCCCTACGGGCAGGACTTATAGCAATCAGCCCCAGCATTTT.

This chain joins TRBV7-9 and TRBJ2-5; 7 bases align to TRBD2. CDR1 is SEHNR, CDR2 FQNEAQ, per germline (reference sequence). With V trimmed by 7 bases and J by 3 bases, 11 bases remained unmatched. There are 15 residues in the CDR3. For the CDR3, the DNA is TGTGCCAGCACCCCACTGGCGGGAGTTGAAGAGACCCAGTACTTC. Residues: CASTPLAGVEETQYF.

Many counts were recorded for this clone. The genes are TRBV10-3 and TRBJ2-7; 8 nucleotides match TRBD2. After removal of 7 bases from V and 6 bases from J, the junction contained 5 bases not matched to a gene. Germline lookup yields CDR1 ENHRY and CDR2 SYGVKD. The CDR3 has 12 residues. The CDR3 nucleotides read TGTGCCATCACCGCGGGAGGTCTCGAGCAGTACTTC. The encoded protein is CAITAGGLEQYF.

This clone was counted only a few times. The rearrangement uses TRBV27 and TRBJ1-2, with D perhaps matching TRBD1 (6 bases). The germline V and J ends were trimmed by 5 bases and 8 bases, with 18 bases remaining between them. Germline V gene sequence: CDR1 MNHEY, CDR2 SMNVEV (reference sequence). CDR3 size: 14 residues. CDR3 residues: CASSTGGVTKGYTF. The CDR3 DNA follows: TGTGCCAGCAGTACGGGGGGCGTGACGAAGGGCTACACCTTC.

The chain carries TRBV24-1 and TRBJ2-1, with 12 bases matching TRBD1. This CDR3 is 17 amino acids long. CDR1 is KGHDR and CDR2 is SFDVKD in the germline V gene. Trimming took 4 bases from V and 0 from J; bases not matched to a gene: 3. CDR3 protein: CATSDRGQGASYNEQFF. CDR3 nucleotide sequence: TGTGCCACCAGTGACCGGGGACAGGGGGCCTCCTACAATGAGCAGTTCTTC.

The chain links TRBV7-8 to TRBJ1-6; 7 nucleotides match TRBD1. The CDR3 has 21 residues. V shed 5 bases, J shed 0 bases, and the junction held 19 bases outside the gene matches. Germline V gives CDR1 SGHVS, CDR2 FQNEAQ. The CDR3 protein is CASSTRQGSGRTSSYNSPLHF. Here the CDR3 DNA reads TGTGCCAGCAGCACCCGACAGGGTTCAGGGAGAACGAGCTCCTATAATTCACCCCTCCACTTT.

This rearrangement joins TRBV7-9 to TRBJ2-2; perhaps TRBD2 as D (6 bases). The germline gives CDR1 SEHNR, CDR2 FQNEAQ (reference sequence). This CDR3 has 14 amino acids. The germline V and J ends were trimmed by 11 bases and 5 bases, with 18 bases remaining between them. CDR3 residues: CAPQSPAGTGELFF. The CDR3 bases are TGTGCCCCCCAAAGTCCCGCGGGGACCGGGGAGCTGTTTTTT.

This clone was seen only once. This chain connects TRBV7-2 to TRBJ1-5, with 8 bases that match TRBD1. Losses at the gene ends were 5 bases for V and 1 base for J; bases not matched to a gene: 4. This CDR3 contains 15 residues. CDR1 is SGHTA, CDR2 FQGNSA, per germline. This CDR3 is CASSGQGASNQPQHF. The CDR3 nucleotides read TGTGCCAGCAGCGGCCAGGGGGCAAGCAATCAGCCCCAGCATTTT.

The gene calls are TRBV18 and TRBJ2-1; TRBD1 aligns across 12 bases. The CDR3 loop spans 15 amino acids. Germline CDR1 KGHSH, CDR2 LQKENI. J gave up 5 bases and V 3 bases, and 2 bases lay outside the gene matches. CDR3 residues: CASSPGQGANNEQFF. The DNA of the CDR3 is TGTGCCAGCTCACCGGGACAGGGGGCGAACAATGAGCAGTTCTTC.

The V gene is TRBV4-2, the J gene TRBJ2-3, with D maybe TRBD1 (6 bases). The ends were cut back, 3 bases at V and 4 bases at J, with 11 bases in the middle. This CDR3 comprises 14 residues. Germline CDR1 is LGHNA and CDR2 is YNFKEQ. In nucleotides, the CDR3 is TGTGCCAGCAGCCAGGGGGCCGCCGCAGATACGCAGTATTTT. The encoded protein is CASSQGAAADTQYF.